The rows below give T cell receptor beta chains drawn from one sample of a study of blood T cell repertoires in COVID-19. Sequencing was performed with immunoSEQ multiplex PCR; in TCRdb, only in-frame clones are kept and a portion is missing. The sample has 250,000 to 350,000 clones; around 85% are singletons. The sample comprised peripheral blood. Every receptor here comes from a human donor with COVID-19, enrolled during active disease. The donor label of this sample is uncertain. Each CDR3 is given with its conserved first and last residue. A D gene is named only where the DNA matches it firmly. Not every row has a clone size; where given, it reads once, few, many or a size class.

CDR3aa: CASSVIGIRDNEQFF
CDR3nt: TGTGCCAGCAGCGTAATCGGGATTCGGGACAATGAGCAGTTCTTC
abundance: NA
v_gene: TRBV9
d_gene: NA
j_gene: TRBJ2-1

CDR3aa: CASSPTRSGEQYF
CDR3nt: TGTGCCAGCAGCCCGACTAGGTCGGGCGAGCAGTACTTC
abundance: once
v_gene: TRBV11-2
d_gene: NA
j_gene: TRBJ2-7

CDR3aa: CASHPQVTDTQYF
CDR3nt: TGTGCCAGCCACCCCCAGGTCACAGATACGCAGTATTTT
abundance: few
v_gene: TRBV7-9
d_gene: NA
j_gene: TRBJ2-3

CDR3aa: CASSQAGGSPLHF
CDR3nt: TGTGCCAGCAGCCAAGCTGGGGGCTCACCCCTCCACTTT
abundance: few
v_gene: TRBV14
d_gene: NA
j_gene: TRBJ1-6

CDR3aa: CASSPPGSYEQYF
CDR3nt: TGTGCCAGCAGTCCCCCGGGTTCCTACGAGCAGTACTTC
abundance: NA
v_gene: TRBV28
d_gene: NA
j_gene: TRBJ2-7

CDR3aa: CASIGALNTEAFF
CDR3nt: TGTGCCAGTATTGGGGCCCTCAACACTGAAGCTTTCTTT
abundance: NA
v_gene: TRBV19
d_gene: NA
j_gene: TRBJ1-1

CDR3aa: CASSLRTTGRNQPQHF
CDR3nt: TGTGCCAGCAGCCTTCGAACGACAGGTCGTAATCAGCCCCAGCATTTT
abundance: NA
v_gene: TRBV28
d_gene: NA
j_gene: TRBJ1-5

CDR3aa: CASGRVDQPQHF
CDR3nt: TGTGCCAGCGGGAGGGTGGATCAGCCCCAGCATTTT
abundance: once
v_gene: TRBV7-9
d_gene: NA
j_gene: TRBJ1-5

CDR3aa: CASSYGGSPYTEAFF
CDR3nt: TGTGCCAGCAGTTACGGGGGCAGTCCTTACACTGAAGCTTTCTTT
abundance: NA
v_gene: TRBV6-2/TRBV6-3
d_gene: NA
j_gene: TRBJ1-1

CDR3aa: CASSQPGGKLFF
CDR3nt: TGTGCCAGCAGCCAACCCGGAGGAAAACTGTTTTTT
abundance: NA
v_gene: TRBV3-1/TRBV3-2
d_gene: NA
j_gene: TRBJ1-4

CDR3aa: CASRNGQGDYNEQFF
CDR3nt: TGTGCCAGCAGAAATGGACAGGGCGATTACAATGAGCAGTTCTTC
abundance: NA
v_gene: TRBV5-4
d_gene: TRBD1
j_gene: TRBJ2-1

CDR3aa: CASTRPGNTEAFF
CDR3nt: TGTGCCAGCACTCGGCCGGGGAACACTGAAGCTTTCTTT
abundance: NA
v_gene: TRBV3-1/TRBV3-2
d_gene: NA
j_gene: TRBJ1-1

CDR3aa: CASSPAGNSPLHF
CDR3nt: TGTGCCAGCAGCCCGGCCGGGAATTCACCCCTCCACTTT
abundance: NA
v_gene: TRBV9
d_gene: NA
j_gene: TRBJ1-6

CDR3aa: CASSLSGTGGVIQYF
CDR3nt: TGTGCCAGCAGCCTTAGCGGGACAGGGGGCGTCATTCAGTACTTC
abundance: few
v_gene: TRBV27
d_gene: TRBD1
j_gene: TRBJ2-4

CDR3aa: CASSSPTSSAAQYF
CDR3nt: TGTGCCAGCAGTTCCCCGACGTCCTCGGCGGCCCAGTACTTC
abundance: NA
v_gene: TRBV27
d_gene: NA
j_gene: TRBJ2-5

CDR3aa: CAIMRTSDSYEQYF
CDR3nt: TGTGCCATCATGAGGACTAGCGATTCCTACGAGCAGTACTTC
abundance: NA
v_gene: TRBV10-3
d_gene: TRBD2
j_gene: TRBJ2-7

CDR3aa: CASSLDKPYEQYF
CDR3nt: TGTGCCAGCAGCTTGGACAAACCCTACGAGCAGTACTTC
abundance: NA
v_gene: TRBV5-4
d_gene: NA
j_gene: TRBJ2-7

CDR3aa: CASRIGLAHEQYF
CDR3nt: TGTGCCAGCAGAATCGGACTAGCCCACGAGCAGTACTTC
abundance: NA
v_gene: TRBV2
d_gene: TRBD2
j_gene: TRBJ2-7

CDR3aa: CASSLEAGRWANEKLFF
CDR3nt: TGTGCCAGCAGCTTAGAGGCAGGGAGGTGGGCTAATGAAAAACTGTTTTTT
abundance: NA
v_gene: TRBV7-2
d_gene: NA
j_gene: TRBJ1-4

CDR3aa: CASSSTGTGLVEQFF
CDR3nt: TGTGCCAGCAGTTCAACCGGGACAGGTCTCGTCGAGCAGTTCTTC
abundance: NA
v_gene: TRBV28
d_gene: TRBD1
j_gene: TRBJ2-1

CDR3aa: CASTKSGYNEQFF
CDR3nt: TGTGCCAGCACTAAAAGCGGTTACAATGAGCAGTTCTTC
abundance: NA
v_gene: TRBV28
d_gene: NA
j_gene: TRBJ2-1

CDR3aa: CASSQRWAGDEQFF
CDR3nt: TGCGCCAGCAGCCAAAGATGGGCGGGGGATGAGCAGTTCTTC
abundance: NA
v_gene: TRBV4-3
d_gene: TRBD2
j_gene: TRBJ2-1

CDR3aa: CASGKQGNTEAFF
CDR3nt: TGTGCCAGCGGTAAACAGGGTAACACTGAAGCTTTCTTT
abundance: NA
v_gene: TRBV19
d_gene: NA
j_gene: TRBJ1-1

CDR3aa: CASSLVAGFEKLFF
CDR3nt: TGTGCCAGCAGCTTGGTGGCAGGGTTTGAAAAACTGTTTTTT
abundance: NA
v_gene: TRBV5-5
d_gene: NA
j_gene: TRBJ1-4

CDR3aa: CAWSKGHSSGNTIYF
CDR3nt: TGTGCCTGGAGTAAAGGACACAGCTCTGGAAACACCATATATTTT
abundance: few
v_gene: TRBV30
d_gene: NA
j_gene: TRBJ1-3

CDR3aa: CASRMTLGGEAFF
CDR3nt: TGTGCCAGCAGGATGACACTCGGGGGTGAAGCTTTCTTT
abundance: NA
v_gene: TRBV6-6
d_gene: NA
j_gene: TRBJ1-1

CDR3aa: CASSLLQGPYNEQFF
CDR3nt: TGTGCCAGCAGCTTATTACAGGGCCCCTACAATGAGCAGTTCTTC
abundance: NA
v_gene: TRBV11-1
d_gene: NA
j_gene: TRBJ2-1

CDR3aa: CASRPQGAVVYGYTF
CDR3nt: TGTGCCAGCAGGCCACAGGGGGCGGTTGTCTATGGCTACACCTTC
abundance: NA
v_gene: TRBV27
d_gene: TRBD1
j_gene: TRBJ1-2

CDR3aa: CASSMGGENTEAFF
CDR3nt: TGTGCCAGTAGTATGGGGGGGGAAAACACTGAAGCTTTCTTT
abundance: NA
v_gene: TRBV19
d_gene: NA
j_gene: TRBJ1-1

CDR3aa: CASSLGRPSHTGELFF
CDR3nt: TGTGCTAGCAGCTTAGGGCGGCCTAGCCACACCGGGGAGCTGTTTTTT
abundance: NA
v_gene: TRBV7-7
d_gene: NA
j_gene: TRBJ2-2

CDR3aa: CASSQEIREQYF
CDR3nt: TGTGCCAGCAGCCAAGAAATCCGCGAGCAGTACTTC
abundance: NA
v_gene: TRBV14
d_gene: NA
j_gene: TRBJ2-7

CDR3aa: CASSQGRQPSYEQYF
CDR3nt: TGTGCCAGCAGCCAAGGCCGACAGCCCTCCTACGAGCAGTACTTC
abundance: NA
v_gene: TRBV3-1/TRBV3-2
d_gene: NA
j_gene: TRBJ2-7

CDR3aa: CSASPTENFGYTF
CDR3nt: TGCAGTGCTAGTCCAACGGAGAATTTCGGCTACACCTTC
abundance: NA
v_gene: TRBV20-1
d_gene: NA
j_gene: TRBJ1-2

CDR3aa: CASGRGGGNNEQFF
CDR3nt: TGTGCCAGCGGTCGGGGAGGGGGAAACAATGAGCAGTTCTTC
abundance: NA
v_gene: TRBV6-5
d_gene: NA
j_gene: TRBJ2-1

CDR3aa: CASAILEAFF
CDR3nt: TGTGCCAGCGCCATACTGGAAGCTTTCTTT
abundance: NA
v_gene: TRBV6-5
d_gene: NA
j_gene: TRBJ1-1

CDR3aa: CAWSGNINSPLHF
CDR3nt: TGTGCCTGGAGTGGAAACATCAATTCACCCCTCCACTTT
abundance: few
v_gene: TRBV30
d_gene: NA
j_gene: TRBJ1-6

CDR3aa: CASSLANQGITGELFF
CDR3nt: TGCGCCAGCAGCTTGGCCAACCAGGGAATCACCGGGGAGCTGTTTTTT
abundance: NA
v_gene: TRBV5-1
d_gene: NA
j_gene: TRBJ2-2

CDR3aa: CASSPFERGPTGELFF
CDR3nt: TGTGCCAGCAGCCCTTTCGAGCGGGGCCCAACCGGGGAGCTGTTTTTT
abundance: NA
v_gene: TRBV9
d_gene: TRBD2
j_gene: TRBJ2-2

CDR3aa: CASSSGTGIHEQYF
CDR3nt: TGTGCCAGCAGCTCTGGGACAGGGATCCACGAGCAGTACTTC
abundance: NA
v_gene: TRBV9
d_gene: TRBD1
j_gene: TRBJ2-7

CDR3aa: CASSTGRGGQPQHF
CDR3nt: TGTGCCAGTAGTACAGGCAGGGGTGGTCAGCCCCAGCATTTT
abundance: NA
v_gene: TRBV19
d_gene: NA
j_gene: TRBJ1-5

CDR3aa: CASSKTGQGEYEQYF
CDR3nt: TGTGCCAGTAGTAAAACGGGACAGGGGGAGTACGAGCAGTACTTC
abundance: many
v_gene: TRBV19
d_gene: TRBD1
j_gene: TRBJ2-7

CDR3aa: CASSSLIDSFSYEQYF
CDR3nt: TGTGCCAGCAGTTCCCTCATCGACAGTTTCTCCTACGAGCAGTACTTC
abundance: once
v_gene: TRBV28
d_gene: NA
j_gene: TRBJ2-7

CDR3aa: CASSLKPGELFF
CDR3nt: TGTGCCAGCAGCTTAAAGCCCGGGGAGCTGTTTTTT
abundance: NA
v_gene: TRBV13
d_gene: NA
j_gene: TRBJ2-2

CDR3aa: CASSQWRTNSGANVLTF
CDR3nt: TGTGCCAGCAGCCAATGGAGGACTAACTCTGGGGCCAACGTCCTGACTTTC
abundance: once
v_gene: TRBV3-1/TRBV3-2
d_gene: NA
j_gene: TRBJ2-6

CDR3aa: CAISGGTGEGEQYF
CDR3nt: TGTGCCATCAGTGGGGGGACAGGGGAGGGCGAGCAGTACTTC
abundance: NA
v_gene: TRBV10-3
d_gene: TRBD1
j_gene: TRBJ2-7

CDR3aa: CASSLPGGSPLHF
CDR3nt: TGTGCCAGCAGCCTTCCCGGGGGTTCACCCCTCCACTTT
abundance: NA
v_gene: TRBV28
d_gene: NA
j_gene: TRBJ1-6

CDR3aa: CASSKDSPSSYNEQFF
CDR3nt: TGTGCCAGCAGTAAGGACAGCCCGTCCTCCTACAATGAGCAGTTCTTC
abundance: NA
v_gene: TRBV6-6
d_gene: NA
j_gene: TRBJ2-1

CDR3aa: CASSLGEGFPSNSPLHF
CDR3nt: TGTGCCAGCAGCTTAGGGGAAGGATTTCCTAGTAATTCACCCCTCCACTTT
abundance: NA
v_gene: TRBV5-4
d_gene: NA
j_gene: TRBJ1-6

CDR3aa: CASSSWREGSLQETQYF
CDR3nt: TGTGCCAGCAGCAGTTGGCGGGAGGGCTCCTTACAAGAGACCCAGTACTTC
abundance: few
v_gene: TRBV5-6
d_gene: TRBD2
j_gene: TRBJ2-5

CDR3aa: CASSRGQGNPLLLHF
CDR3nt: TGTGCCAGCAGCAGGGGACAGGGGAACCCATTGCTCCTCCACTTT
abundance: NA
v_gene: TRBV7-8
d_gene: TRBD1
j_gene: TRBJ1-6

CDR3aa: CASSLPGQIGNTIYF
CDR3nt: TGTGCCAGCAGTTTACCCGGACAGATTGGAAACACCATATATTTT
abundance: NA
v_gene: TRBV25-1
d_gene: NA
j_gene: TRBJ1-3

CDR3aa: CASSSSGSEQFF
CDR3nt: TGTGCCAGCAGCTCGAGCGGGAGTGAGCAGTTCTTC
abundance: NA
v_gene: TRBV11-2
d_gene: TRBD2
j_gene: TRBJ2-1

CDR3aa: CASSQVSGGVTDTQYF
CDR3nt: TGTGCCAGCAGCCAAGTATCGGGAGGAGTTACAGATACGCAGTATTTT
abundance: NA
v_gene: TRBV4-2
d_gene: TRBD2
j_gene: TRBJ2-3

CDR3aa: CASQLAGVDTGELFF
CDR3nt: TGTGCCAGCCAACTAGCGGGAGTTGACACCGGGGAGCTGTTTTTT
abundance: NA
v_gene: TRBV7-3
d_gene: TRBD2
j_gene: TRBJ2-2

CDR3aa: CASSLEGQGTYEQYF
CDR3nt: TGTGCCAGCAGCTTAGAGGGACAGGGGACCTACGAGCAGTACTTC
abundance: NA
v_gene: TRBV7-2
d_gene: TRBD1
j_gene: TRBJ2-7

CDR3aa: CASSQAGFPAQNEQFF
CDR3nt: TGCGCCAGCAGCCAAGCAGGGTTTCCAGCGCAAAATGAGCAGTTCTTC
abundance: NA
v_gene: TRBV4-1
d_gene: NA
j_gene: TRBJ2-1